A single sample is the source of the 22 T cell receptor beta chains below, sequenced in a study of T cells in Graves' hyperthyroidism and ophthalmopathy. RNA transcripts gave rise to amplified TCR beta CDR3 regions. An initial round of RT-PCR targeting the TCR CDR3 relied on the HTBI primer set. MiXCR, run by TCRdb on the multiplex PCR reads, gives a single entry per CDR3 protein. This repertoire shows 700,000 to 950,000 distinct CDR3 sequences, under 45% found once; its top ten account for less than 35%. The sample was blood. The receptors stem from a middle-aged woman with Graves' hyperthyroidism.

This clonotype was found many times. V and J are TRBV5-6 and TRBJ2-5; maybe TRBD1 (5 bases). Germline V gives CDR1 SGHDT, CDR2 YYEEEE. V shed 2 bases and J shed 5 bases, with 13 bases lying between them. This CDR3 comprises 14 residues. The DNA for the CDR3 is TGTGCCAGCAGCTTCGGCTTGGGGCGGGAGACCCAGTACTTC. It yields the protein CASSFGLGRETQYF.

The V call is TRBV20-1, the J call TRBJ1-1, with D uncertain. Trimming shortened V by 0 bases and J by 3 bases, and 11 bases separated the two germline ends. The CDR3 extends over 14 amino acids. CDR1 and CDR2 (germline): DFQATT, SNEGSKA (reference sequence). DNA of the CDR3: TGCAGTGCTAGAGATCCCGCGAGGTACACTGAAGCTTTCTTT. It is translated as CSARDPARYTEAFF.

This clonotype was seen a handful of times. Here the CDR3 reads CAWSPGQGSHEQYF. DNA of the CDR3: TGTGCCTGGTCGCCGGGACAGGGGAGCCACGAGCAGTACTTC. This chain joins TRBV7-2 and TRBJ2-7, with TRBD1 matching over 10 bases. This CDR3 comprises 14 residues. V dropped 11 bases and J dropped 5; count of bases not matched to a gene: 12. Germline CDR1 SGHTA, CDR2 FQGNSA.

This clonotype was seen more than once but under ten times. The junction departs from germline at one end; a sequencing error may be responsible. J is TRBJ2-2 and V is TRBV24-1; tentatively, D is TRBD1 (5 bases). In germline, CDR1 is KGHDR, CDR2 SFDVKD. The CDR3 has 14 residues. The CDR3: CASSEQENTGELFF. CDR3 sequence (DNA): TGTGCCAGCAGTGAACAGGAGAACACCGGGGAGCTGTTTTTT.

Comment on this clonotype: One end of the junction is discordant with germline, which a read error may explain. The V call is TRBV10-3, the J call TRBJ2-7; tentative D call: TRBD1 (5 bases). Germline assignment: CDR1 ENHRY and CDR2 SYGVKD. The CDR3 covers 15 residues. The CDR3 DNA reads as TGTGCCAGCAGTTACTCCGCAGGGATGGCATACGAGCAGTACTTC. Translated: CASSYSAGMAYEQYF.

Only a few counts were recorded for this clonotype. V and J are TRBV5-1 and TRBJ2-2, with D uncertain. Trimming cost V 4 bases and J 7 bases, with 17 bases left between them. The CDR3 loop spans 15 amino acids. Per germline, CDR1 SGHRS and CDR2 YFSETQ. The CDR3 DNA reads TGCGCCAGCAGCCTCATGTCCTGGGGAATCGGGGAGCTGTTTTTT. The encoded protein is CASSLMSWGIGELFF.

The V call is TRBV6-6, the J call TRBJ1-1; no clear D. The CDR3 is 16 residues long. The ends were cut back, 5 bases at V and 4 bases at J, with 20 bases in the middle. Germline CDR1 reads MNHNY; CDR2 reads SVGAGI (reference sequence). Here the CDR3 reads CASSESSRGFATEAFF. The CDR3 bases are TGTGCCAGCAGTGAATCATCCCGGGGTTTTGCCACTGAAGCTTTCTTT.

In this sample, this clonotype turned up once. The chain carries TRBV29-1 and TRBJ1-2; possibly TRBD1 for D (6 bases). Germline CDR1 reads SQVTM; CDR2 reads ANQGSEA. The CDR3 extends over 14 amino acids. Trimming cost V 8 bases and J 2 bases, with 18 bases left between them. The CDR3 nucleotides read TGCAGCAGTCTCACAGGGTTGGGGAACTATGGCTACACCTTC. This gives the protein CSSLTGLGNYGYTF. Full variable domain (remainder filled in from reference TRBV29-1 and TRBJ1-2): SAVISQKPSRDICQRGTSLTIQCQVDSQVTMMFWYRQQPGQSLTLIATANQGSEATYESGFVIDKFPISRPNLTFSTLTVSNMSPEDSSIYLCSSLTGLGNYGYTFGSGTRLTVV.

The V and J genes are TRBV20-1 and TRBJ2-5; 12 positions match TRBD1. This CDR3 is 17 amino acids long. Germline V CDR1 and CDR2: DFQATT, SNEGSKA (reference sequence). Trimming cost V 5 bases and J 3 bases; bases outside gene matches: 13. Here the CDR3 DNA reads TGCAGTGCTCGAAGGGACAGGGGGCTAGCGGGGAAAGAGACCCAGTACTTC. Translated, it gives CSARRDRGLAGKETQYF.

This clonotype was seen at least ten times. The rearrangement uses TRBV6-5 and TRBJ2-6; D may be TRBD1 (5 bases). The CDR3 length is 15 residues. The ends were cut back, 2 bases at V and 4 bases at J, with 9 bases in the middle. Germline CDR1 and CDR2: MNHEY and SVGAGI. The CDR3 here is CASSYGATGANVLTF. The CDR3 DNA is TGTGCCAGCAGTTACGGGGCGACGGGGGCCAACGTCCTGACTTTC.

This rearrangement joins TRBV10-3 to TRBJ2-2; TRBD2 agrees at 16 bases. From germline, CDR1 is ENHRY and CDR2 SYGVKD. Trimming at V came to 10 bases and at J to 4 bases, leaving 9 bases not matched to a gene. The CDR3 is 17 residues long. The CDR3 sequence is CATGTGLAGGRTGELFF. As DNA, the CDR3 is TGTGCCACAGGAACGGGACTAGCGGGGGGGCGCACCGGGGAGCTGTTTTTT.

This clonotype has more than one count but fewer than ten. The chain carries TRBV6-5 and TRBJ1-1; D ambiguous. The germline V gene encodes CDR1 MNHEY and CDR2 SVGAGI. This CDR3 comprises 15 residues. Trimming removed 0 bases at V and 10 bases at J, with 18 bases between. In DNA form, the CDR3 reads TGTGCCAGCAGTTACTCGAATAACAAAGTGACGGGAGCTTTCTTT. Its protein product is CASSYSNNKVTGAFF.

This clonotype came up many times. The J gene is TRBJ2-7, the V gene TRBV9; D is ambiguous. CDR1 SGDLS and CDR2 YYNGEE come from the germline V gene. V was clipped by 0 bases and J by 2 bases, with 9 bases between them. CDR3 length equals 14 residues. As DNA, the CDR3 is TGTGCCAGCAGCGTAGGCCCTGATACCTACGAGCAGTACTTC. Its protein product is CASSVGPDTYEQYF.

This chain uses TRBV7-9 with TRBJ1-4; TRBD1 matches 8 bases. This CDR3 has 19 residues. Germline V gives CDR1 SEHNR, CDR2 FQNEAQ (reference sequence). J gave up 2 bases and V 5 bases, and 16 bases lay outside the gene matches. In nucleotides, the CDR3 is TGTGCCAGCAGCGGGCCAGGGGGCGGGGAGGGGTCGACTAATGAAAAACTGTTTTTT. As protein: CASSGPGGGEGSTNEKLFF.

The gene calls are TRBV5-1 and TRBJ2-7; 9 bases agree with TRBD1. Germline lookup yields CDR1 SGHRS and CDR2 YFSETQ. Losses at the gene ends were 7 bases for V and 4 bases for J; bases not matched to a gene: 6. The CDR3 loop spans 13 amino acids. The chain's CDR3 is CASLRTGAYEQYF. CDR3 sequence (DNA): TGCGCCAGCCTACGGACAGGGGCTTACGAGCAGTACTTC.

The CDR3 region has the DNA TGCAGTGCTGGAACCAGTAAAGGGGGCGGGAATGAAAAACTGTTTTTT. Protein product: CSAGTSKGGGNEKLFF. The chain links TRBV20-1 to TRBJ1-4; 7 bases map to TRBD1. This CDR3 contains 16 residues. The J segment lost 5 bases and the V segment lost 5 bases, leaving 14 bases of the junction unmatched. Looked up from germline, CDR1 is DFQATT and CDR2 is SNEGSKA (reference sequence).

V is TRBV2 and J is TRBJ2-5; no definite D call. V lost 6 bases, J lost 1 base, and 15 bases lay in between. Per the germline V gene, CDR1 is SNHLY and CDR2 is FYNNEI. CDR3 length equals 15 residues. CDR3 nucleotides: TGTGCCAGCAGGAATCAGGCCCGGCCCCAAGAGACCCAGTACTTC. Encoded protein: CASRNQARPQETQYF.

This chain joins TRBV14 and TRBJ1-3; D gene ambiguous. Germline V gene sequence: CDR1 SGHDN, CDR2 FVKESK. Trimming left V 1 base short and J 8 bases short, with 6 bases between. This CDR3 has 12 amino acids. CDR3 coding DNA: TGTGCCAGCAGCCAAGGGTTGTACACCATATATTTT. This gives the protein CASSQGLYTIYF.

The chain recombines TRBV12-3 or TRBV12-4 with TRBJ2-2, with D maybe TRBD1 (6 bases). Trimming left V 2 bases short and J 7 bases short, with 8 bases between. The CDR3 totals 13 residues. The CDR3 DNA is TGTGCCAGCAGTTTACAGGGGATCGGGGAGCTGTTTTTT. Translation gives CASSLQGIGELFF.

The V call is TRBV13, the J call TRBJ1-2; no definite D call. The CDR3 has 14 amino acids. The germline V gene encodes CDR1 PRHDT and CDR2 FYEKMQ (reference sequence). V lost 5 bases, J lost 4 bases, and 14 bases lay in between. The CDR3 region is CASSVTRPPYGYTF. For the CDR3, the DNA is TGTGCCAGCAGCGTAACCCGGCCCCCCTATGGCTACACCTTC. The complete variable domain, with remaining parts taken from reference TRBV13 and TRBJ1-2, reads AAGVIQSPRHLIKEKRETATLKCYPIPRHDTVYWYQQGPGQDPQFLISFYEKMQSDKGSIPDRFSAQQFSDYHSELNMSSLELGDSALYFCASSVTRPPYGYTFGSGTRLTVV.

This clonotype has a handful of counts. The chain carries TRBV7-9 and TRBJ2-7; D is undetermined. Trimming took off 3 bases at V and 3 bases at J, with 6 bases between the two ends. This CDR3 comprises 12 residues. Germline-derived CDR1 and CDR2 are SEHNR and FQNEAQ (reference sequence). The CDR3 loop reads CASSFRNYEQYF. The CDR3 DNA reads TGTGCCAGCAGCTTCCGAAACTACGAGCAGTACTTC.

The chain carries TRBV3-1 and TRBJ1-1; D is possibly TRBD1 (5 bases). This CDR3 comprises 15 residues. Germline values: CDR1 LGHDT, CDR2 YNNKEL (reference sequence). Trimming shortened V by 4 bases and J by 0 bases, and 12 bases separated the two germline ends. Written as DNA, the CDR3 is TGTGCCAGCAGCCTTGGGACGGTCATGAACACTGAAGCTTTCTTT. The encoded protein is CASSLGTVMNTEAFF.